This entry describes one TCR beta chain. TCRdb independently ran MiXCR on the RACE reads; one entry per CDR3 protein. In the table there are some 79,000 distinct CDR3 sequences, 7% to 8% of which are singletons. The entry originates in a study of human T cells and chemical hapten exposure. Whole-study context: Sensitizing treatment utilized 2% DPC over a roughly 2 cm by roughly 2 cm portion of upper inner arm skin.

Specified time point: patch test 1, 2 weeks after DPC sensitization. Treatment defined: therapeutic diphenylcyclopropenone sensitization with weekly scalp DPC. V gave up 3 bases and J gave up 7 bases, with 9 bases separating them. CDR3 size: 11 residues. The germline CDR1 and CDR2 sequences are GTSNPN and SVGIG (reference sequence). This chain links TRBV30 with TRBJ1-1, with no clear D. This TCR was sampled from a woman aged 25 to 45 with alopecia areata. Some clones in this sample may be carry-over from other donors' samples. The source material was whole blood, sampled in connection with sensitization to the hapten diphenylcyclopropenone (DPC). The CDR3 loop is CAWSYINEAFF. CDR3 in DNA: TGTGCCTGGAGCTATATCAATGAAGCTTTCTTT.